The entry below gives a single T cell receptor beta chain sequence along with its context. Its specificity is unknown. The entirety of the isolated RNA underwent reverse transcription, so expressed TCRB transcripts were sequenced. Around 3.9 million reads per sample were averaged for naive, central memory and regulatory samples. Data came from immunoSEQ multiplex PCR; TCRdb stores just in-frame clones and leaves some out. The data contain more than 250,000 clones, roughly 15% of them singletons. The data are from a study of beta chain features in type 1 diabetes. Study at large: Healthy donors and patients showed comparable age, gender and cell yields. Study-level results: At VDJ recombination sites, type 1 diabetes patients had fewer insertions and more deleted nucleotides. For Type 1 diabetes patients, all four CD4+ subsets carried TCRB CDR3s that were moderately but significantly shorter.

The V end was cut by 1 base, the J end by 3 bases, with 3 bases between. CDR1 and CDR2 from the germline V gene are DFQATT and SNEGSKA (reference sequence). The CDR3 consists of 11 residues. The chain combines TRBV20-1 with TRBJ2-5; no reliable D call. This TCR came from a man between 18 and 29 years old with type 1 diabetes. The source material was naive CD4+ T cells from blood. The CDR3 coding sequence is TGCAGTGCTAGAGCGGAAGAGACCCAGTACTTC. Amino acids: CSARAEETQYF.